One T cell receptor (beta chain) is described in this entry. The antigen is unknown. Sequencing used cDNA as its template, made by extracting RNA and reverse transcribing it. TCRdb keeps only in-frame clones here, not all; method: immunoSEQ multiplex PCR. The sample holds approximately 91,000 clones, roughly 42% seen once. The source of the sample is a study of CD8+ T cells in alopecia areata. Study information: The drug, oral tofacitinib, was given to treated patients at 5 to 10 mg twice daily. Study-wide results and caveats: Among the cells sequenced in scalp samples are also the resident alphabeta T cells of normal skin.

Germline CDR1 SQVTM, CDR2 ANQGSEA. The ends were cut back, 3 bases at V and 5 bases at J, with 13 bases in the middle. The CDR3 is 13 residues long. The chain couples TRBV29-1 to TRBJ2-5, with a weak D call TRBD2 (6 bases). This TCR derives from a human donor with alopecia areata. Specimen: CD4+ T cells sorted from blood. The CDR3 bases are TGCAGCGTTGAGAAGGAGGGTCCGGAGACCCAGTACTTC. Residues: CSVEKEGPETQYF.